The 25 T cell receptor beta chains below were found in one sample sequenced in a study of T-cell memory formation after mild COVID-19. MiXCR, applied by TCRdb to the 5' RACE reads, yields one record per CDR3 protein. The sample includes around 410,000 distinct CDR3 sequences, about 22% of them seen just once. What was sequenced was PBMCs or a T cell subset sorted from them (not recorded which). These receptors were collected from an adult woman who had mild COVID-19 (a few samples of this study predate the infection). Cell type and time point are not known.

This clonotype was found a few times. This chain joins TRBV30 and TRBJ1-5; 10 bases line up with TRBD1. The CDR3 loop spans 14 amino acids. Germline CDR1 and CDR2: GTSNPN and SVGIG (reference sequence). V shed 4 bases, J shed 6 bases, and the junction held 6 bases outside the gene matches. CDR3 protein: CAWTGQGKSQPQHF. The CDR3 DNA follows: TGTGCCTGGACGGGACAGGGGAAAAGTCAGCCCCAGCATTTT.

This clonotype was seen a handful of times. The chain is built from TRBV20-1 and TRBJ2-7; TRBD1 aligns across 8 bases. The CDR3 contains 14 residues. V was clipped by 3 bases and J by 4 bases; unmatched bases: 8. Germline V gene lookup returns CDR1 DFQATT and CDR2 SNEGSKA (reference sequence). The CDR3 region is CSASEGRGPYEQYF. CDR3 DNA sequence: TGCAGTGCTAGCGAGGGCAGGGGGCCGTACGAGCAGTACTTC.

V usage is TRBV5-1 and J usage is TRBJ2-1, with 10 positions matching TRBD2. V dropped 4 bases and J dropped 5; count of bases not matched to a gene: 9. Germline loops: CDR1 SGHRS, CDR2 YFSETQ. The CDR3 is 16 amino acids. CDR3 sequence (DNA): TGCGCCAGCAGCCCAAACCCTAGCGGGGGCCACAATGAGCAGTTCTTC. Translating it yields CASSPNPSGGHNEQFF.

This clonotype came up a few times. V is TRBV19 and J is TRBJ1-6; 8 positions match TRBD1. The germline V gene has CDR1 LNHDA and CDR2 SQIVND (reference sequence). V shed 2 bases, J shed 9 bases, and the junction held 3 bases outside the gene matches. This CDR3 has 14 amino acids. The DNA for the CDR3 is TGTGCCAGTAGTATAAGACAGGGGTTTTCACCCCTCCACTTT. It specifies CASSIRQGFSPLHF. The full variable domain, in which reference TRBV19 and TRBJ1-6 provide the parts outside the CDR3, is DGGITQSPKYLFRKEGQNVTLSCEQNLNHDAMYWYRQDPGQGLRLIYYSQIVNDFQKGDIAEGYSVSREKKESFPLTVTSAQKNPTAFYLCASSIRQGFSPLHFGNGTRLTVT.

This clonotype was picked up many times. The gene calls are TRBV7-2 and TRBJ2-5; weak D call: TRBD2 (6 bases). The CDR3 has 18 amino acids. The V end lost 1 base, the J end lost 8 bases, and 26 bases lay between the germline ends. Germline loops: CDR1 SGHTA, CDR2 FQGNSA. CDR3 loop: CASSLGPPGVWVPLTQYF. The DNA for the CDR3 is TGTGCCAGCAGCTTAGGGCCCCCGGGAGTCTGGGTTCCTCTAACCCAGTACTTC.

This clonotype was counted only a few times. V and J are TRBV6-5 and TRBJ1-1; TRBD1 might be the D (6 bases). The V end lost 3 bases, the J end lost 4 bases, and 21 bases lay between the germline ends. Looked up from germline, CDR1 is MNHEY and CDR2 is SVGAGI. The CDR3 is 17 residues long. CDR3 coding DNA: TGTGCCAGCAGTTATATCTCTTGGGGGGCTTGGGGCACTGAAGCTTTCTTT. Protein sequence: CASSYISWGAWGTEAFF.

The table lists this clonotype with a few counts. The CDR3 bases are TGTGCCAGCAGCCCGACCGGGGGCGTTGGGACTGAAGCTTTCTTT. As protein: CASSPTGGVGTEAFF. The rearrangement links TRBV9 to TRBJ1-1, with D perhaps matching TRBD1 (6 bases). Germline V gene sequence: CDR1 SGDLS, CDR2 YYNGEE. Trimming removed 4 bases at V and 5 bases at J, with 18 bases between. The CDR3 runs to 15 residues.

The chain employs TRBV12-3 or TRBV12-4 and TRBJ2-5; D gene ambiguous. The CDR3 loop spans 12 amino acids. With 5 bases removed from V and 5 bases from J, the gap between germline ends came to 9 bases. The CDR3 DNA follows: TGTGCCAGCAGTCAATCGTATGAGACCCAGTACTTC. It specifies CASSQSYETQYF.

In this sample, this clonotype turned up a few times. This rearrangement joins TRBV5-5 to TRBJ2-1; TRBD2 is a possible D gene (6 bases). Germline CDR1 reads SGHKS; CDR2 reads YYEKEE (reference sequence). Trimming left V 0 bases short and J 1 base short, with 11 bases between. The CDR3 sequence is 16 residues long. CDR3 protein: CASSLARAGSYNEQFF. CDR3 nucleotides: TGTGCCAGCAGCTTGGCCCGAGCGGGTTCCTACAATGAGCAGTTCTTC.

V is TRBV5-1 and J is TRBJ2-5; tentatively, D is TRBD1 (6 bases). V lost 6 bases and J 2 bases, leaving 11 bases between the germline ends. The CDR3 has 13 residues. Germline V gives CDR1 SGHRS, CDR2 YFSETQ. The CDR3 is CASNPGAQETQYF. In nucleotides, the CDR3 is TGCGCCAGCAACCCAGGGGCACAAGAGACCCAGTACTTC.

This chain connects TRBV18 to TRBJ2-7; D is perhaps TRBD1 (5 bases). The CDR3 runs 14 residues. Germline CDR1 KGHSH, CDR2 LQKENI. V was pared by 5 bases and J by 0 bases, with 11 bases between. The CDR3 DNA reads TGTGCCAGCTCAAAGCTGACAGACTCCTACGAGCAGTACTTC. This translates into CASSKLTDSYEQYF.

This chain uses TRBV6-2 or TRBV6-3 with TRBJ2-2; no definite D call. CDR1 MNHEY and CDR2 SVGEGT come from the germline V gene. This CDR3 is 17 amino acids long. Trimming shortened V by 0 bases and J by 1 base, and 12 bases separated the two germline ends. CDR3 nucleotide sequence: TGTGCCAGCAGTTACTCAAGTGGCAGGCTGAACACCGGGGAGCTGTTTTTT. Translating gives CASSYSSGRLNTGELFF.

The DNA of the CDR3 is TGTGCCAGCAGTTACATCTCAGGTACCACTGAAGCTTTCTTT. Translation: CASSYISGTTEAFF. The V and J genes are TRBV6-2 or TRBV6-3 and TRBJ1-1; unclear D gene. This CDR3 spans 14 amino acids. Trimming cost V 2 bases and J 4 bases, with 11 bases left between them. The germline V gene has CDR1 MNHEY and CDR2 SVGEGT.

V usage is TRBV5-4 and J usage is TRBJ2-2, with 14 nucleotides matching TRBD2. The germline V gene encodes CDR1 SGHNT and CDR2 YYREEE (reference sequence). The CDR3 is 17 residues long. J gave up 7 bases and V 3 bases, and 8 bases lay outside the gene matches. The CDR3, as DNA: TGTGCCAGCAGCTATCAGACTAGCGGGAGGGCCCGCGGGGAGCTGTTTTTT. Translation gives CASSYQTSGRARGELFF.

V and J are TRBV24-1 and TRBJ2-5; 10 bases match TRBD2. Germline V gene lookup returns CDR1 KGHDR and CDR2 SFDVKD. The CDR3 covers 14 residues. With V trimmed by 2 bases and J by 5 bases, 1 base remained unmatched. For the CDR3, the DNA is TGTGCCACCAGTGATTGGACTAGCGGCGAGACCCAGTACTTC. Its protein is CATSDWTSGETQYF.

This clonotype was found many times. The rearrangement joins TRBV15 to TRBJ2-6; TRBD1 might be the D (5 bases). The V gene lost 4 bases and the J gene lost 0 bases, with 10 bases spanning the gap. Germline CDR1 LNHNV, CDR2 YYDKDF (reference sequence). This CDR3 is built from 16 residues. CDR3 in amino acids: CATSTPRVSGANVLTF. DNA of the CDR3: TGTGCCACCAGCACCCCCAGGGTCTCTGGGGCCAACGTCCTGACTTTC.

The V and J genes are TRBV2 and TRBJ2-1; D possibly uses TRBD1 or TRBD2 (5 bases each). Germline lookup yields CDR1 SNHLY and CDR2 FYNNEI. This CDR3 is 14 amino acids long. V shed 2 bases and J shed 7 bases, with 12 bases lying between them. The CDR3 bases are TGTGCCAGCAGTGAAAACAGGCGCGGGAATGAGCAGTTCTTC. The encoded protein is CASSENRRGNEQFF. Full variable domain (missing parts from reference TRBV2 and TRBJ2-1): EPEVTQTPSHQVTQMGQEVILRCVPISNHLYFYWYRQILGQKVEFLVSFYNNEISEKSEIFDDQFSVERPDGSNFTLKIRSTKLEDSAMYFCASSENRRGNEQFFGPGTRLTVL.

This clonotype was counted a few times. CDR3 in amino acids: CASSPLLAGDRTDTQYF. In nucleotides, the CDR3 is TGTGCCAGCTCACCCCTACTAGCGGGGGATCGCACAGATACGCAGTATTTT. This sequence joins TRBV18 and TRBJ2-3; 11 bases are a match to TRBD2. The CDR3 contains 17 residues. Germline values: CDR1 KGHSH, CDR2 LQKENI. V gave up 3 bases and J gave up 1 base; unmatched junction bases: 6.

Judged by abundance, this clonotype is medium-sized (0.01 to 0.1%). In DNA, the CDR3 is TGTGCCAGCAGCTTAGGACTAGGTGGGAATGAGCAGTTCTTC. Protein product: CASSLGLGGNEQFF. The rearrangement uses TRBV7-8 and TRBJ2-1; D is perhaps TRBD2 (6 bases). V gave up 1 base and J gave up 7 bases, with 11 bases separating them. Per the germline V gene, CDR1 is SGHVS and CDR2 is FQNEAQ. The CDR3 length is 14 residues.

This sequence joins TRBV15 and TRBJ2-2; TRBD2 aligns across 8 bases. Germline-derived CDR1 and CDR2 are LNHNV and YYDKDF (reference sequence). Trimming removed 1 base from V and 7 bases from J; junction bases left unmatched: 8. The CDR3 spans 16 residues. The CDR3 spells CATSRAPAGADGELFF. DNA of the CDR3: TGTGCCACCAGCAGAGCCCCAGCGGGAGCGGACGGGGAGCTGTTTTTT.

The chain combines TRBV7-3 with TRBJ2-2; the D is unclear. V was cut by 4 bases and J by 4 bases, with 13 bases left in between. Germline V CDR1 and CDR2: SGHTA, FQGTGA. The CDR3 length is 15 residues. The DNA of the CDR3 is TGTGCCAGCAGCTCCCCCTCACGACGCACCGGGGAGCTGTTTTTT. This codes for CASSSPSRRTGELFF.

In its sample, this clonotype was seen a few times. For the CDR3, the DNA is TGTGCCAGCCGATTGTACAATGAGCAGTTCTTC. Its protein is CASRLYNEQFF. J is TRBJ2-1 and V is TRBV11-2; D unresolved. The germline CDR1 and CDR2 sequences are SGHAT and FQNNGV. The CDR3 is 11 residues long. V lost 8 bases, J lost 4 bases, and 6 bases lay in between.

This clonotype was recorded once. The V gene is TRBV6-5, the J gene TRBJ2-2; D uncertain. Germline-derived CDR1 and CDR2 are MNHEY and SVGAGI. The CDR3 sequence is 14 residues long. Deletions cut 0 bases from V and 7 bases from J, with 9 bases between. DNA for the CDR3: TGTGCCAGCAGTTACTCTTCGGCGTTCGGGGAGCTGTTTTTT. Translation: CASSYSSAFGELFF.

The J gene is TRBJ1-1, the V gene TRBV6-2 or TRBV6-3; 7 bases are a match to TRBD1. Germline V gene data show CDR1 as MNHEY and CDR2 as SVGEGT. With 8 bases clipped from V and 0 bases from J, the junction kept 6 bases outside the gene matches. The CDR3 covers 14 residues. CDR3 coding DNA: TGTGCCAGCGAAGACAGGGAAATGAACACTGAAGCTTTCTTT. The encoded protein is CASEDREMNTEAFF.

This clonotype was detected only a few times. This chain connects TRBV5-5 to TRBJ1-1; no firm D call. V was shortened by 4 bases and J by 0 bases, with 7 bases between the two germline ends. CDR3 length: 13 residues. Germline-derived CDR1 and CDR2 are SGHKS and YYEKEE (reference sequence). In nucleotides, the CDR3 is TGTGCCAGCAGCCCGGACGTGAACACTGAAGCTTTCTTT. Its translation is CASSPDVNTEAFF.